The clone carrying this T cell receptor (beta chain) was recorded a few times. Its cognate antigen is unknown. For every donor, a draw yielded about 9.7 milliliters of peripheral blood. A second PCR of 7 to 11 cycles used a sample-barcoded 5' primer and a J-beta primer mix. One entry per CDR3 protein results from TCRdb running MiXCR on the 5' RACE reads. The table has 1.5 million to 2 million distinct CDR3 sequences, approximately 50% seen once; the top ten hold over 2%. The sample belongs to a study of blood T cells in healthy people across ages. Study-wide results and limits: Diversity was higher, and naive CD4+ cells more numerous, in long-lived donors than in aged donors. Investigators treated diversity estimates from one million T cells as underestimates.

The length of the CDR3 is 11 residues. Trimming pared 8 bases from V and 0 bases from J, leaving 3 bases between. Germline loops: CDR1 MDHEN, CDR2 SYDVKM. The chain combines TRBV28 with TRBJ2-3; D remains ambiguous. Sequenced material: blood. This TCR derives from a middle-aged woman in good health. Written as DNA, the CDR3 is TGTGCCAGCCTTAGCACAGATACGCAGTATTTT. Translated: CASLSTDTQYF.